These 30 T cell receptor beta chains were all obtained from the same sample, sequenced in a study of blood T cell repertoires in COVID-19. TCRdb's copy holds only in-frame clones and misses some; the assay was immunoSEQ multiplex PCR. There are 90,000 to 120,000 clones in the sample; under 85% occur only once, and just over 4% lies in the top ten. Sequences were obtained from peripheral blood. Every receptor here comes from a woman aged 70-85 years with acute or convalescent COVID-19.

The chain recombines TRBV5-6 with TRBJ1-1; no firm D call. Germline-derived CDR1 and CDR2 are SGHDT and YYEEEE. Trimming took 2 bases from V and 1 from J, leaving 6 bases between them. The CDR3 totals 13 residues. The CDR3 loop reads CASSFGENTEAFF. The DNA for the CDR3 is TGTGCCAGCAGCTTCGGTGAGAACACTGAAGCTTTCTTT.

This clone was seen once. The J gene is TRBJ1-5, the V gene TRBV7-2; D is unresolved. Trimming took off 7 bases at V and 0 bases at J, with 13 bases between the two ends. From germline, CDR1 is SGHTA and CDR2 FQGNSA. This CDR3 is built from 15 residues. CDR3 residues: CASTSDLDSNQPQHF. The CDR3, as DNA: TGTGCCAGCACCTCGGACTTGGATAGCAATCAGCCCCAGCATTTT.

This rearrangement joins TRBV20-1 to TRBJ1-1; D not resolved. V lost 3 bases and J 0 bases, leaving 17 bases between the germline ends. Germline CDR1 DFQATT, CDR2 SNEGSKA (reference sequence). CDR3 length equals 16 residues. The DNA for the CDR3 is TGCAGTGCTAGTGCACTCGGTGTTTTAATGAACACTGAAGCTTTCTTT. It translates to CSASALGVLMNTEAFF.

The CDR3 loop is CASSLYQGTSVYNEQFF. In nucleotides, the CDR3 is TGTGCCAGCAGCCTTTATCAAGGGACTAGCGTCTACAATGAGCAGTTCTTC. The chain carries TRBV5-5 and TRBJ2-1; 10 bases match TRBD2. V dropped 4 bases and J dropped 3; count of bases not matched to a gene: 10. CDR1 SGHKS and CDR2 YYEKEE come from the germline V gene (reference sequence). This CDR3 spans 17 amino acids.

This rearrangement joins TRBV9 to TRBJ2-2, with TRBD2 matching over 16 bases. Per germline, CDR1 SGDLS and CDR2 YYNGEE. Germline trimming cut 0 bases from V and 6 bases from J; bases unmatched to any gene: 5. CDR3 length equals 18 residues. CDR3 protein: CASSVATGTSGRAGELFF. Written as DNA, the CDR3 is TGTGCCAGCAGCGTAGCTACGGGGACTAGCGGGAGGGCCGGGGAGCTGTTTTTT.

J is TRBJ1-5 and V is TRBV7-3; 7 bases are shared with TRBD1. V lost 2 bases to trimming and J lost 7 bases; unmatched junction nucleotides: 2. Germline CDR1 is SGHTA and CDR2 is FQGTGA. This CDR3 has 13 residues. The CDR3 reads CASSLSQGQPQHF. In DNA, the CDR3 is TGTGCCAGCAGCTTATCACAGGGGCAGCCCCAGCATTTT. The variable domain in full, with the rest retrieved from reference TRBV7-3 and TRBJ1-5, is GAGVSQTPSNKVTEKGKYVELRCDPISGHTALYWYRQSLGQGPEFLIYFQGTGAADDSGLPNDRFFAVRPEGSVSTLKIQRTERGDSAVYLCASSLSQGQPQHFGDGTRLSIL.

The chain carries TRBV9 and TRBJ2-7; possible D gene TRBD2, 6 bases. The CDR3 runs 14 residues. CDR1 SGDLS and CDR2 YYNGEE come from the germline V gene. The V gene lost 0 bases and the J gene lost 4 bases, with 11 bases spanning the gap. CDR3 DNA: TGTGCCAGCAGCGTAGGACTAGAAGGATACGAGCAGTACTTC. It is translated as CASSVGLEGYEQYF.

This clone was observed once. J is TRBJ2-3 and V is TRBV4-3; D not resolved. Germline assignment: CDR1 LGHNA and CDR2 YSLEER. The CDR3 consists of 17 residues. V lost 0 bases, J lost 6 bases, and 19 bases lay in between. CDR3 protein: CASSQDSMLSPWDTQYF. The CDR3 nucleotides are TGCGCCAGCAGCCAAGATTCTATGTTGTCCCCCTGGGATACGCAGTATTTT.

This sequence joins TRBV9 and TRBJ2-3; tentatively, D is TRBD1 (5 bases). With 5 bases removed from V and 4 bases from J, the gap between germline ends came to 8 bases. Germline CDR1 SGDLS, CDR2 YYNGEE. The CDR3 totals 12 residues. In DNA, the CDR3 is TGTGCCAGCAGGGGGCTGGCAGATACGCAGTATTTT. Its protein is CASRGLADTQYF.

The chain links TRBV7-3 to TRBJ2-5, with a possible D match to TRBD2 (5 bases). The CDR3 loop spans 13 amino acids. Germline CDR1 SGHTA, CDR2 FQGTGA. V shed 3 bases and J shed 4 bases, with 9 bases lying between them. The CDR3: CASSFGELETQYF. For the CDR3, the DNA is TGTGCCAGCAGCTTCGGGGAGTTAGAGACCCAGTACTTC.

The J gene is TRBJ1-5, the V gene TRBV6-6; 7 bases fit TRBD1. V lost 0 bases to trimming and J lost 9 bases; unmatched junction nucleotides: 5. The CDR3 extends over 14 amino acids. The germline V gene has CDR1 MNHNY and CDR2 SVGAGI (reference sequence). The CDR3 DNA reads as TGTGCCAGCAGTTACTCCGGGACAGAGGCGCCCCAGCATTTT. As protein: CASSYSGTEAPQHF.

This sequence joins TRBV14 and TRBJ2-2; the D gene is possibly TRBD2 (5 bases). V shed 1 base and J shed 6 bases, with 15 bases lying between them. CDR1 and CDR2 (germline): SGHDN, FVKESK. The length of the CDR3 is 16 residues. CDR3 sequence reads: CASSQVRLRGAGELFF. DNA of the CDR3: TGTGCCAGCAGCCAAGTTCGACTCCGGGGTGCCGGGGAGCTGTTTTTT.

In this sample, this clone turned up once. The CDR3, as DNA: TGCGCCAGCAGCTTGGCAGACAGCCTTAATGAAAAACTGTTTTTT. Translated: CASSLADSLNEKLFF. J is TRBJ1-4 and V is TRBV5-1, with D possibly being TRBD1 (5 bases). CDR3 length equals 15 residues. The germline gives CDR1 SGHRS, CDR2 YFSETQ. The V end lost 0 bases, the J end lost 4 bases, and 10 bases lay between the germline ends. The full variable domain, its missing parts supplied by reference TRBV5-1 and TRBJ1-4, is KAGVTQTPRYLIKTRGQQVTLSCSPISGHRSVSWYQQTPGQGLQFLFEYFSETQRNKGNFPGRFSGRQFSNSRSEMNVSTLELGDSALYLCASSLADSLNEKLFFGSGTQLSVL.

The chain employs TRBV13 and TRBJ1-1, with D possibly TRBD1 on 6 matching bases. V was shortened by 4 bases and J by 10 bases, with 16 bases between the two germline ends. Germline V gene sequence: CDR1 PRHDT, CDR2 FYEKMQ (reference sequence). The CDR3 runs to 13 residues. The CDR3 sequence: CASSSNPGQGAFF. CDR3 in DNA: TGTGCCAGCAGCTCAAATCCGGGACAAGGAGCTTTCTTT.

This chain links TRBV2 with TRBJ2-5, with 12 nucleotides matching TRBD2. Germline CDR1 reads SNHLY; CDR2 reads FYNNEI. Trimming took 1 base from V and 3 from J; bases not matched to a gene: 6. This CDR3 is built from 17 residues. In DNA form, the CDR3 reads TGTGCCAGCAGTGAAGTCCGACTAGCGGGAGTTAAAGAGACCCAGTACTTC. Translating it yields CASSEVRLAGVKETQYF. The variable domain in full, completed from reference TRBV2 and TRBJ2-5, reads EPEVTQTPSHQVTQMGQEVILRCVPISNHLYFYWYRQILGQKVEFLVSFYNNEISEKSEIFDDQFSVERPDGSNFTLKIRSTKLEDSAMYFCASSEVRLAGVKETQYFGPGTRLLVL.

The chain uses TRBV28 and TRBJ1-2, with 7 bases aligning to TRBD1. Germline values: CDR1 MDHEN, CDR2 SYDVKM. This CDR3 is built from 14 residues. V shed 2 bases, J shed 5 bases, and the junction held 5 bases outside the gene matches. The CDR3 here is CASSLRDSLYGYTF. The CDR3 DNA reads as TGTGCCAGCAGTTTACGGGACAGCCTATATGGCTACACCTTC.

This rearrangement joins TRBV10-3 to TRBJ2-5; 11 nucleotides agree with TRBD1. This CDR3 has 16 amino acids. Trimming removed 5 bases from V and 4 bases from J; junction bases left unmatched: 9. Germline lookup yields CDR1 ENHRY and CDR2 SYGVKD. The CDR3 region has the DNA TGTGCCATCAGTAGCCGGGACAGGGGGTTCGTAGAGACCCAGTACTTC. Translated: CAISSRDRGFVETQYF.

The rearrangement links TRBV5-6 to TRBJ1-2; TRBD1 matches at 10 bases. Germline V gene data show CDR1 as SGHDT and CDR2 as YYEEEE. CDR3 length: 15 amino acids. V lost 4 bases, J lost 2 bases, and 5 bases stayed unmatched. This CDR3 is CASSQPGQGNYGYTF. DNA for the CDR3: TGTGCCAGCAGCCAACCGGGACAGGGGAACTATGGCTACACCTTC. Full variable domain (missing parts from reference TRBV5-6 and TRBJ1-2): DAGVTQSPTHLIKTRGQQVTLRCSPKSGHDTVSWYQQALGQGPQFIFQYYEEEERQRGNFPDRFSGHQFPNYSSELNVNALLLGDSALYLCASSQPGQGNYGYTFGSGTRLTVV.

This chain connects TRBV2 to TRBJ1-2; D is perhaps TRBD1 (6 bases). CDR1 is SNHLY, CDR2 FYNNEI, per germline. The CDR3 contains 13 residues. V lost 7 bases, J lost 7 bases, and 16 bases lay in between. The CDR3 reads CASKGEQGVGYTF. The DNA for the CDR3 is TGTGCCAGCAAAGGGGAACAGGGTGTTGGCTACACCTTC.

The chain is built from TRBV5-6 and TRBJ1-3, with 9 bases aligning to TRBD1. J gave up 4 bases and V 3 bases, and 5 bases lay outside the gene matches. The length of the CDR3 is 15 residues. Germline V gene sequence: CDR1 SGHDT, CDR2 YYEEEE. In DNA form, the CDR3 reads TGTGCCAGCAGCTCCGGACAGGGGAGAGGAAACACCATATATTTT. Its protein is CASSSGQGRGNTIYF.

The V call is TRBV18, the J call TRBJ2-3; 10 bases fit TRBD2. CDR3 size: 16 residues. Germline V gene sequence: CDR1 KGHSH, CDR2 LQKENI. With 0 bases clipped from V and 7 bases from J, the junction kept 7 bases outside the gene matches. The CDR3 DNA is TGTGCCAGCTCACCACCTTTAGCGGGGGGTCTATATACGCAGTATTTT. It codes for CASSPPLAGGLYTQYF.

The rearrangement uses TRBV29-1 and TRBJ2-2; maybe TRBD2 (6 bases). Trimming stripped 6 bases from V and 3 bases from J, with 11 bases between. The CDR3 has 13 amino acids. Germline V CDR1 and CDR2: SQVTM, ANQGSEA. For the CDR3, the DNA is TGCAGCGTGCCCGGGACTTACACCGGGGAGCTGTTTTTT. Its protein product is CSVPGTYTGELFF.

In DNA form, the CDR3 reads TGTGCCAGCAGCCAGGACACCTTCCCATCCTACGAGCAGTACTTC. Protein product: CASSQDTFPSYEQYF. This sequence joins TRBV5-8 and TRBJ2-7; possible D gene TRBD1, 5 bases. The germline gives CDR1 SGHTS, CDR2 YDEGEE. The V and J ends lost 4 bases and 1 base respectively, with 15 bases between them. The CDR3 is 15 amino acids.

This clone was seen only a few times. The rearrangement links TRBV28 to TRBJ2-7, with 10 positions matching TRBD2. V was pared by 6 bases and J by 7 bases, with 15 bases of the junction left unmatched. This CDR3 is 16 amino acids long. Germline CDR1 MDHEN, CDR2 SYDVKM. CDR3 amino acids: CASSPRAALAGVEQYV. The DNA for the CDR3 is TGTGCCAGCAGCCCGAGAGCCGCGCTAGCGGGGGTAGAGCAGTACGTC.

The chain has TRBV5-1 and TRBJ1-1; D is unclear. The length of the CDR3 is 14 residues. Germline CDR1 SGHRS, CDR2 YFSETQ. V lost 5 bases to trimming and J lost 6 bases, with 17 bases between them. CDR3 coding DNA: TGCGCCAGCAGGGTTGGGCCCACAGCCGCTGAAGCTTTCTTT. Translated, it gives CASRVGPTAAEAFF.

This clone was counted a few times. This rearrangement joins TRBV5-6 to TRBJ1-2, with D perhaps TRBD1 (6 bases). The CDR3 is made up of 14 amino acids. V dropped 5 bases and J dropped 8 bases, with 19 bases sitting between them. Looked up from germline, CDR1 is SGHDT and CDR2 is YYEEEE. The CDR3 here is CASRREAGARGYTF. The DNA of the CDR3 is TGTGCCAGCAGACGGGAGGCAGGGGCGCGGGGCTACACCTTC.

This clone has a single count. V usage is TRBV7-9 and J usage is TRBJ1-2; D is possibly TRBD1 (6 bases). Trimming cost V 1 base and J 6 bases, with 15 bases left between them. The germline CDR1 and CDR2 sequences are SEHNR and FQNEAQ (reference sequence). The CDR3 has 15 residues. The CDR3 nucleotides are TGTGCCAGCAGCTTAGGTGGGGGCATCCCTGATGGCTACACCTTC. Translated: CASSLGGGIPDGYTF.

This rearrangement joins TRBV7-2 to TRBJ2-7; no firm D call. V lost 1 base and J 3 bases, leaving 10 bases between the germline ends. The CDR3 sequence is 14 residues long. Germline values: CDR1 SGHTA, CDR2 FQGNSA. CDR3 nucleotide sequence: TGTGCCAGCAGCTTAGGACACCTACACTACGAGCAGTACGTC. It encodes CASSLGHLHYEQYV.

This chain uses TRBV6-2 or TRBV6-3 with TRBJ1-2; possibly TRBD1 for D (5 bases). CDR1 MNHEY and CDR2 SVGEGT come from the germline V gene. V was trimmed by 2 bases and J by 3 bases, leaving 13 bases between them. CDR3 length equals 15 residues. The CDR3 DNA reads TGTGCCAGCAGTTACGGTGGGGCGTGGGACTATGGCTACACCTTC. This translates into CASSYGGAWDYGYTF.

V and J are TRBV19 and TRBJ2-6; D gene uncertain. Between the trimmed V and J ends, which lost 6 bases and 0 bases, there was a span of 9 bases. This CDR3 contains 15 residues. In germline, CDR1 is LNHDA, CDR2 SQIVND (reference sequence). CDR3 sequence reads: CASRQESSGANVLTF. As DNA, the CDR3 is TGTGCCAGTAGGCAAGAGAGCTCTGGGGCCAACGTCCTGACTTTC.